Below are 22 T cell receptor beta chains sequenced from a single sample in a study of monozygotic twins with inflammatory bowel disease. From the 5' RACE reads, TCRdb lists one entry per CDR3 protein and no DNA. Its clone listing holds some 130,000 distinct CDR3 sequences. Sequenced sample: blood. These receptors all stem from a human donor with ulcerative colitis or Crohn's disease, or a healthy co-twin of an affected twin (not recorded which).

This chain uses TRBV28 with TRBJ1-2; with no DNA, the TCRdb D assignment of TRBD1 cannot be verified. Germline assignment: CDR1 MDHEN and CDR2 SYDVKM. There are 14 residues in the CDR3. The CDR3 loop is CASSLGRDIYGYTF.

The chain combines TRBV5-4 with TRBJ1-1. The CDR3 totals 16 residues. Germline lookup yields CDR1 SGHNT and CDR2 YYREEE (reference sequence). The CDR3 here is CASSIHLVDPNTEAFF.

The chain joins TRBV24-1 to TRBJ2-1; the TRBD2 assignment by TCRdb is unverifiable without DNA. This CDR3 comprises 15 residues. Looked up from germline, CDR1 is KGHDR and CDR2 is SFDVKD. The chain's CDR3 is CATKEDSSPTNEQFF.

The rearrangement joins TRBV20-1 to TRBJ1-2; the D gene TCRdb calls, TRBD1, cannot be checked with no DNA. CDR1 DFQATT and CDR2 SNEGSKA come from the germline V gene (reference sequence). The CDR3 spans 13 residues. The CDR3 protein is CSAWDRLGYGYTF.

The chain has TRBV20-1 and TRBJ1-5. Germline CDR1 DFQATT, CDR2 SNEGSKA (reference sequence). The CDR3 has 11 amino acids. This chain's CDR3 is CSAKSNQPQHF.

The CDR3 loop is CASSPGTRSTGELFF. V usage is TRBV5-1 and J usage is TRBJ2-2; without DNA, the TCRdb call of TRBD2 cannot be checked. Germline CDR1 and CDR2: SGHRS and YFSETQ. There are 15 residues in the CDR3.

The V call is TRBV12-3 or TRBV12-4, the J call TRBJ1-1. There are 13 residues in the CDR3. The CDR3 spells CASSLEGGGRAFF.

V is TRBV18 and J is TRBJ2-5. The CDR3 extends over 13 amino acids. From germline, CDR1 is KGHSH and CDR2 LQKENI. This CDR3 reads CASSPTGQETQYF.

V gene TRBV12-5 combines with J gene TRBJ2-7; TCRdb returns TRBD1, unconfirmable since there is no DNA. The germline V gene encodes CDR1 LGHNT and CDR2 FRNRAP. This CDR3 contains 15 residues. CDR3 region: CASGLIGTGVYEQYF.

The chain recombines TRBV9 with TRBJ2-1; checking the TCRdb D call of TRBD2 is not possible without DNA. Germline V gives CDR1 SGDLS, CDR2 YYNGEE. The CDR3 has 15 amino acids. The CDR3 loop reads CASSASGRDYNEQFF.

V usage is TRBV27 and J usage is TRBJ2-7; there is no DNA to check the TCRdb D call of TRBD1. CDR3 length: 14 amino acids. Germline V gene sequence: CDR1 MNHEY, CDR2 SMNVEV (reference sequence). CDR3 amino acids: CASSFLQGGHEQYF.

The rearrangement joins TRBV7-9 to TRBJ2-1; TCRdb outputs TRBD2, but without DNA this stays unchecked. From germline, CDR1 is SEHNR and CDR2 FQNEAQ (reference sequence). There are 15 residues in the CDR3. The CDR3 is CASSIAGGSRYEQFF.

The chain has TRBV15 and TRBJ1-5. Germline V gives CDR1 LNHNV, CDR2 YYDKDF (reference sequence). The CDR3 spans 13 residues. The CDR3: CATSRETNQPQHF. Full variable domain (missing parts from reference TRBV15 and TRBJ1-5): DAMVIQNPRYQVTQFGKPVTLSCSQTLNHNVMYWYQQKSSQAPKLLFHYYDKDFNNEADTPDNFQSRRPNTSFCFLDIRSPGLGDTAMYLCATSRETNQPQHFGDGTRLSIL.

The CDR3 sequence is CASSQEVGNYGYTF. The chain has TRBV11-2 and TRBJ1-2. The CDR3 contains 14 residues. Looked up from germline, CDR1 is SGHAT and CDR2 is FQNNGV.

The chain joins TRBV7-3 to TRBJ2-2; no DNA is available, so the TRBD2 call from TCRdb remains unchecked. Germline V gene sequence: CDR1 SGHTA, CDR2 FQGTGA. This CDR3 contains 18 residues. The CDR3 loop reads CASSATSGKKLNTGELFF.

The CDR3 protein is CATSRDPPGGLTDTQYF. This sequence joins TRBV15 and TRBJ2-3; TCRdb indicates TRBD1, and absent DNA this call remains unverified. In germline, CDR1 is LNHNV, CDR2 YYDKDF (reference sequence). The CDR3 extends over 17 amino acids.

The chain couples TRBV3-1 to TRBJ2-1. The CDR3 sequence is 14 residues long. In germline, CDR1 is LGHDT, CDR2 YNNKEL (reference sequence). The CDR3 loop reads CASSQEARVYEQFF.

The rearrangement links TRBV10-3 to TRBJ2-7; TCRdb picks TRBD1, but there is no DNA to check that call. This CDR3 is 15 amino acids long. The V gene's germline CDR1 is ENHRY and CDR2 SYGVKD. CDR3 residues: CAISELGTGGYEQYF.

The chain has TRBV28 and TRBJ2-7; the TRBD2 assignment by TCRdb is unverifiable without DNA. The germline gives CDR1 MDHEN, CDR2 SYDVKM. The length of the CDR3 is 16 residues. CDR3 protein: CASTSPPAGTPYEQYF. Complete variable domain (other parts from reference TRBV28 and TRBJ2-7): DVKVTQSSRYLVKRTGEKVFLECVQDMDHENMFWYRQDPGLGLRLIYFSYDVKMKEKGDIPEGYSVSREKKERFSLILESASTNQTSMYLCASTSPPAGTPYEQYFGPGTRLTVT.

The chain joins TRBV27 to TRBJ1-1; there is no DNA to check the TCRdb D call of TRBD1. There are 16 residues in the CDR3. The V gene's germline CDR1 is MNHEY and CDR2 SMNVEV (reference sequence). The chain's CDR3 is CASSLSTVIPGTEAFF.

The chain has TRBV20-1 and TRBJ1-6; TCRdb picks TRBD1, but there is no DNA to check that call. The CDR3 is 15 residues long. Germline V gene sequence: CDR1 DFQATT, CDR2 SNEGSKA (reference sequence). CDR3 loop: CSARPQGAVRSPLHF.

The chain has TRBV5-1 and TRBJ2-7. Germline V gene lookup returns CDR1 SGHRS and CDR2 YFSETQ. The CDR3 has 16 residues. The CDR3 reads CASSLALASAKDEQYF.